The T cell receptor beta chain described here comes from a study of T-cell memory formation after mild COVID-19. TCRdb used MiXCR to reprocess the 5' RACE reads, holding one entry per CDR3 protein. The sample shows about 30,000 distinct CDR3 sequences, 10% to 15% of them seen only once. The CDR3 runs to 16 residues. With 2 bases removed from V and 4 bases from J, the gap between germline ends came to 14 bases. CDR1 SGHTA and CDR2 FQGNSA come from the germline V gene. There are many counts of this clonotype. This rearrangement joins TRBV7-2 to TRBJ1-4; no reliable D call. The specimen was PBMCs or a T cell subset sorted from them (not recorded which). The sequence came from an adult woman who had mild COVID-19 (a few samples of this study predate the infection). Cell type and time point are not known. In DNA form, the CDR3 reads TGTGCCAGCAGCTTATCTCTCGAGCGATTTAATGAAAAACTGTTTTTT. Amino acids: CASSLSLERFNEKLFF.